The clone carrying this T cell receptor beta chain appeared a single time. The antigen remains unidentified. The germline V gene has CDR1 SQVTM and CDR2 ANQGSEA. The V and J ends lost 5 bases and 1 base respectively, with 2 bases between them. The CDR3 has 10 amino acids. This sample is part of a study of siplizumab effects on memory and regulatory T cells. Findings of the study overall: The drug siplizumab significantly decreased the alloreactive sequences that could be traced to unstimulated CD4+ memory cells. Naive T cells, seemingly more diverse than memory cells, seemed major alloresponse contributors.

Repertoires were generated with immunoSEQ multiplex PCR, while TCRdb's copy carries only in-frame clones and drops some. This table has nearly 95,000 clones, 94% appearing once. The chain recombines TRBV29-1 with TRBJ1-1; no clear D. The sequenced material came from non-Treg CD4+ T cells sorted from blood. This receptor was identified in a human donor in good health. The CDR3 DNA sequence: TGCAGCGTTAGGAACACTGAAGCTTTCTTT. Translation gives CSVRNTEAFF.